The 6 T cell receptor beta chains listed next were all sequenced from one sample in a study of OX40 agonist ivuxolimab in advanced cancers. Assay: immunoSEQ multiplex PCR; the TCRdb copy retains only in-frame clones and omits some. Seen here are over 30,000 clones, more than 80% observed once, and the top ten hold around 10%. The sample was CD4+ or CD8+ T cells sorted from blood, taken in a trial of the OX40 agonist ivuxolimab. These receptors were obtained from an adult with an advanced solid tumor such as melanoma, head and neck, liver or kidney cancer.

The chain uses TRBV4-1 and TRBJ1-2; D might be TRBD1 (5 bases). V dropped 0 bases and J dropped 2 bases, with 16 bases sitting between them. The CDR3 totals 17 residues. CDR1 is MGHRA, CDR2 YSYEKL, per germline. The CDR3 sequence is CASSQDQGRGWNYGYTF. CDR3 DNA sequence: TGCGCCAGCAGCCAAGATCAGGGTAGGGGTTGGAACTATGGCTACACCTTC.

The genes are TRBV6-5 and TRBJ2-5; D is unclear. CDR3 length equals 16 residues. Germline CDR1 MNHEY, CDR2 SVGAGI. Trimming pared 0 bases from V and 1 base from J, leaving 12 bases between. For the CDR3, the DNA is TGTGCCAGCAGTTACTCTTCCGAGTTGGTCCAAGAGACCCAGTACTTC. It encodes CASSYSSELVQETQYF.

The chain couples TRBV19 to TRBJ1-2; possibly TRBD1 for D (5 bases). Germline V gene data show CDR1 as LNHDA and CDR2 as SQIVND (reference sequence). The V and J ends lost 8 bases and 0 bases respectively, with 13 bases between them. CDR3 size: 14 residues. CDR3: CASAPGSANYGYTF. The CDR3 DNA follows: TGTGCCAGTGCTCCAGGGTCAGCTAACTATGGCTACACCTTC.

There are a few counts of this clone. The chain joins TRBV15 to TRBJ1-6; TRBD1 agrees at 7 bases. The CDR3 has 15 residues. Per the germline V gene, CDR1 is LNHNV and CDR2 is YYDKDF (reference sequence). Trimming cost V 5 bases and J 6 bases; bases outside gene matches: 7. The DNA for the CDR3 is TGTGCCACCAGCGGAGGAGGACAGGTTAATTCACCCCTCCACTTT. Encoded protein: CATSGGGQVNSPLHF.

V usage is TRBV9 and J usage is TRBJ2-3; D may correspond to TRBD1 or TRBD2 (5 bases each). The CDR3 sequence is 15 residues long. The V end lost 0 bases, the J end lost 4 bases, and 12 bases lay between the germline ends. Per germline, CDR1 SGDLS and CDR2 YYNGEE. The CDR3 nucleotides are TGTGCCAGCAGCGTAGCGGGGCCCGGACCAGATACGCAGTATTTT. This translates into CASSVAGPGPDTQYF. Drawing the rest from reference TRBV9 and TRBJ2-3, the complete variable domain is DSGVTQTPKHLITATGQRVTLRCSPRSGDLSVYWYQQSLDQGLQFLIQYYNGEERAKGNILERFSAQQFPDLHSELNLSSLELGDSALYFCASSVAGPGPDTQYFGPGTRLTVL.

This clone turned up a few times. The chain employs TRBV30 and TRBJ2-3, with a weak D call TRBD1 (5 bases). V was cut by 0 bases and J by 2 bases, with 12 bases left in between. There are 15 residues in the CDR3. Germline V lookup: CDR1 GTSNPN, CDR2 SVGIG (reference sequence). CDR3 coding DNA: TGTGCCTGGAGTGTAGACTTCGGACACACAGATACGCAGTATTTT. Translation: CAWSVDFGHTDTQYF.